The next 21 T cell receptor beta chains were all read from a single sample in a study of blood T cells in healthy people across ages (dated by TCRdb to the mid-2010s). Preparation of the library involved 5' RACE. Sequencing used an Illumina HiSeq 2500. A second roughly 6 to 11 cycle PCR used a sample-barcoded 5' primer and a J-beta primer mix. In-frame beta chains were kept once TCRdb had trimmed the public reads at Q25 with fastp and called clones with MiXCR. For every CDR3 protein sequence, its rows merge into one entry that carries the most common genes and DNA. The sample table shows approximately 900,000 distinct CDR3 sequences, and roughly 43% are seen once. The leading ten clones occupy around an eighth of the sample. The sample taken for sequencing was blood. The receptors were sampled from a man aged 30-40 years in good health.

CDR3 region: CASRDPTGTGSYEQYF. CDR3 nucleotide sequence: TGTGCCAGCAGAGATCCAACCGGGACAGGGTCCTACGAGCAGTACTTC. V usage is TRBV6-5 and J usage is TRBJ2-7; 9 nucleotides align to TRBD1. This CDR3 has 16 residues. The germline CDR1 and CDR2 sequences are MNHEY and SVGAGI. V shed 6 bases, J shed 1 base, and the junction held 10 bases outside the gene matches.

This clonotype was picked up a small number of times. V is TRBV29-1 and J is TRBJ2-1; D is unresolved. Trimming removed 4 bases at V and 0 bases at J, with 13 bases between. Germline CDR1 and CDR2: SQVTM and ANQGSEA. The CDR3 is made up of 15 amino acids. The CDR3 sequence is CSVARRLSSYNEQFF. In DNA, the CDR3 is TGCAGCGTTGCGCGGCGGTTGAGCTCCTACAATGAGCAGTTCTTC.

This clonotype was picked up one time. The rearrangement links TRBV20-1 to TRBJ2-5; 8 nucleotides line up with TRBD2. This CDR3 is built from 16 residues. From germline, CDR1 is DFQATT and CDR2 SNEGSKA (reference sequence). V was pared by 0 bases and J by 5 bases, with 11 bases of the junction left unmatched. CDR3 region: CSARDGAGALKETQYF. CDR3 in DNA: TGCAGTGCTAGAGATGGAGCGGGGGCCCTCAAGGAGACCCAGTACTTC.

The gene calls are TRBV29-1 and TRBJ2-3; D tentatively reads TRBD1 or TRBD2 (5 bases each). Germline V gene data show CDR1 as SQVTM and CDR2 as ANQGSEA. The CDR3 length is 12 residues. Trimming cost V 7 bases and J 4 bases, with 12 bases left between them. The chain's CDR3 is CSDRVGADTQYF. Written as DNA, the CDR3 is TGCAGCGACCGTGTGGGGGCAGATACGCAGTATTTT.

The table lists this clonotype with a few counts. V and J are TRBV5-1 and TRBJ2-3; 8 bases are shared with TRBD1. V shed 4 bases and J 2 bases; nucleotides not matched to a gene: 15. Germline CDR1 SGHRS, CDR2 YFSETQ. CDR3 length: 18 residues. The CDR3: CASSPRYDRGRNTDTQYF. The CDR3 coding sequence is TGCGCCAGCAGCCCTAGATACGACAGGGGACGAAACACAGATACGCAGTATTTT.

This clonotype is a singleton in its sample. The chain is built from TRBV6-2 or TRBV6-3 and TRBJ1-1; D unresolved. This CDR3 is built from 14 residues. CDR1 MNHEY and CDR2 SVGEGT come from the germline V gene. V was clipped by 2 bases and J by 5 bases, with 12 bases between them. As DNA, the CDR3 is TGTGCCAGCAGTTACGGTTTACCCGGAACTGAAGCTTTCTTT. Amino acids: CASSYGLPGTEAFF.

This clonotype showed up just a few times. This chain connects TRBV27 to TRBJ2-3; 7 bases fit TRBD2. This CDR3 contains 16 residues. Germline-derived CDR1 and CDR2 are MNHEY and SMNVEV (reference sequence). V was clipped by 1 base and J by 6 bases; unmatched bases: 10. The CDR3 spells CASSLWVGDGGDTQYF. In DNA, the CDR3 is TGTGCCAGCAGTTTATGGGTGGGAGACGGGGGGGATACGCAGTATTTT.

This chain connects TRBV11-2 to TRBJ1-1; maybe TRBD1 (6 bases). Germline V gives CDR1 SGHAT, CDR2 FQNNGV. The length of the CDR3 is 15 residues. Between the trimmed V and J ends, which lost 4 bases and 7 bases, there was a span of 19 bases. The CDR3 region is CASSYHKAGVNEAFF. CDR3 in DNA: TGTGCCAGCAGCTATCATAAGGCAGGGGTGAATGAAGCTTTCTTT.

This clonotype has more than one count but fewer than ten. This rearrangement joins TRBV5-4 to TRBJ1-2, with D tentatively TRBD1 (6 bases). Per germline, CDR1 SGHNT and CDR2 YYREEE (reference sequence). Trimming cost V 2 bases and J 8 bases, with 19 bases left between them. This CDR3 comprises 15 residues. CDR3 sequence: CASSFGGRGSIGYTF. CDR3 sequence (DNA): TGTGCCAGCAGCTTTGGCGGCAGGGGATCGATCGGCTACACCTTC.

This clonotype was seen just once. The chain has TRBV28 and TRBJ2-3, with D unresolved. V was clipped by 7 bases and J by 0 bases, with 11 bases between them. The CDR3 extends over 14 amino acids. Germline-derived CDR1 and CDR2 are MDHEN and SYDVKM. In DNA form, the CDR3 reads TGTGCCAGCATGGGGATCCAAAGCACAGATACGCAGTATTTT. Protein: CASMGIQSTDTQYF.

This chain uses TRBV20-1 with TRBJ2-5; D might be TRBD2 (6 bases). V shed 0 bases and J shed 1 base, with 9 bases lying between them. This CDR3 has 14 residues. The germline V gene encodes CDR1 DFQATT and CDR2 SNEGSKA (reference sequence). The CDR3 DNA follows: TGCAGTGCTAGAGATGGCGGGGCCCAAGAGACCCAGTACTTC. It specifies CSARDGGAQETQYF.

The chain uses TRBV29-1 and TRBJ2-7; TRBD1 or TRBD2 may be the D gene (5 bases each). Germline CDR1 SQVTM, CDR2 ANQGSEA. The CDR3 extends over 15 amino acids. V was pared by 1 base and J by 2 bases, with 15 bases between. The CDR3 DNA is TGCAGCGTTGAAGGGGGGAACTCGGCACCCTACGAGCAGTACTTC. Translated: CSVEGGNSAPYEQYF.

This chain joins TRBV4-1 and TRBJ2-5; maybe TRBD1 (5 bases). Per germline, CDR1 MGHRA and CDR2 YSYEKL. The CDR3 sequence is 15 residues long. The germline V and J ends were trimmed by 1 base and 5 bases, with 14 bases remaining between them. CDR3 amino acids: CASSQVGQKGETQYF. In DNA form, the CDR3 reads TGCGCCAGCAGCCAAGTAGGGCAGAAGGGGGAGACCCAGTACTTC.

This clonotype came up a few times. A read error may explain this, as a much larger clone is one base away. The chain couples TRBV27 to TRBJ2-3; D is undetermined. This CDR3 spans 15 amino acids. Germline V CDR1 and CDR2: MNHEY, SMNVEV (reference sequence). V was cut by 7 bases and J by 2 bases, with 16 bases left in between. This CDR3 is CASTTGPLFTDTQYF. Here the CDR3 DNA reads TGTGCCAGCACGACGGGCCCTCTTTTCACAGATACGCAGTATTTT.

The chain uses TRBV10-1 and TRBJ1-2; no clear D gene. With 4 bases removed from V and 2 bases from J, the gap between germline ends came to 8 bases. Germline V lookup: CDR1 WNHNN, CDR2 SYGVQD (reference sequence). There are 13 residues in the CDR3. The CDR3 coding sequence is TGCGCCAGCAGTGCGTGGGGAAACTATGGCTACACCTTC. Protein product: CASSAWGNYGYTF.

The gene calls are TRBV6-6 and TRBJ1-2; TRBD1 agrees at 7 bases. The ends lost 10 bases at V and 2 bases at J; junction bases unmatched: 19. CDR1 and CDR2 (germline): MNHNY, SVGAGI (reference sequence). The CDR3 loop spans 17 amino acids. The CDR3 bases are TGTGCCATCTCTTTCCCCTCCGGGGCAGGGGGAAACTATGGCTACACCTTC. Encoded protein: CAISFPSGAGGNYGYTF.

This clonotype was picked up a small number of times. V usage is TRBV3-1 and J usage is TRBJ2-1; D might be TRBD1 (5 bases). V was cut by 6 bases and J by 4 bases, with 13 bases left in between. The CDR3 loop spans 14 amino acids. Germline CDR1 is LGHDT and CDR2 is YNNKEL (reference sequence). The CDR3 sequence: CASSLTGPYNEQFF. For the CDR3, the DNA is TGTGCCAGCAGTTTAACAGGCCCTTACAATGAGCAGTTCTTC.

V usage is TRBV2 and J usage is TRBJ2-3; 12 bases are shared with TRBD2. Germline-derived CDR1 and CDR2 are SNHLY and FYNNEI. The V gene end was trimmed by 5 bases and the J gene end by 6 bases; junction bases not matched to a gene: 9. The CDR3 runs to 16 residues. Written as DNA, the CDR3 is TGTGCCAGCAGTACTATCGGGACTAGCGGGCGCGATACGCAGTATTTT. Translated: CASSTIGTSGRDTQYF.

The rearrangement links TRBV5-1 to TRBJ2-3; 10 nucleotides align to TRBD2. V dropped 5 bases and J dropped 2; count of bases not matched to a gene: 8. Germline V CDR1 and CDR2: SGHRS, YFSETQ. The CDR3 runs to 16 residues. The CDR3 DNA reads as TGCGCCAGCAGATCCGGACTAGCGGTCCCCACAGATACGCAGTATTTT. Residues: CASRSGLAVPTDTQYF.

This clonotype appeared a few times. V is TRBV12-3 or TRBV12-4 and J is TRBJ2-5; D unresolved. Trimming left V 2 bases short and J 2 bases short, with 12 bases between. CDR3 length: 15 amino acids. The CDR3 nucleotides are TGTGCCAGCAGTTTAAGACAACCTGGACAAGAGACCCAGTACTTC. It specifies CASSLRQPGQETQYF.

The V gene is TRBV25-1, the J gene TRBJ2-7; D may correspond to TRBD1 or TRBD2 (5 bases each). The V end lost 5 bases, the J end lost 7 bases, and 12 bases lay between the germline ends. CDR3 length: 12 residues. Germline V gene data show CDR1 as MGHDK and CDR2 as SYGVNS. The CDR3 DNA sequence: TGTGCCAGCAGTATCCGGGACGTGGAGCAGTACTTC. Translating gives CASSIRDVEQYF.